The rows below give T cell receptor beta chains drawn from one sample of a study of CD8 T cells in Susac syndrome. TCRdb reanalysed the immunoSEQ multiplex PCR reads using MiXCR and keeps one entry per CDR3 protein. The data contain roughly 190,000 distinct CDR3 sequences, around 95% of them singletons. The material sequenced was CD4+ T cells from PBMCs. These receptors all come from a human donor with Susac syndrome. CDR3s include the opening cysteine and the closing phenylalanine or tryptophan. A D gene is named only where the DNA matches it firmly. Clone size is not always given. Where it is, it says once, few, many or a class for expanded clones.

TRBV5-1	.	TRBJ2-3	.	TGCGCCAGCAGCCCCCCTTCACCGCATTCGGATACGCAGTATTTT	CASSPPSPHSDTQYF
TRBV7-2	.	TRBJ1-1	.	TGTGCCAGCAGCCCCCTCGAGAGGGGGGAAACTGAAGCTTTCTTT	CASSPLERGETEAFF
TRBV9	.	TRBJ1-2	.	TGTGCCAGCAGCGTCCTCCCTGGGACTAACTATGGCTACACCTTC	CASSVLPGTNYGYTF
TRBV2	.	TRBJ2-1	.	TGTGCCAGCCGAGCCTACAATGAGCAGTTCTTC	CASRAYNEQFF
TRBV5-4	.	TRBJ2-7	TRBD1	TGTGCCAGCAGAAGGTTCAGGGACAGGGGGTTGTACGAGCAGTACTTC	CASRRFRDRGLYEQYF
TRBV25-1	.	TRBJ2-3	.	TGTGCCAGCAGTGAATGGCGGGATACGCAGTATTTT	CASSEWRDTQYF
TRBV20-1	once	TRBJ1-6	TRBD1	TGCAGTGCCAGGGACAGGACGTATTCACCCCTCCACTTT	CSARDRTYSPLHF
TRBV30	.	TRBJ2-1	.	TGTGCCTTTAGAGAGGCTTCCCAGGGGGGACCCTACAATGAGCAGTTCTTC	CAFREASQGGPYNEQFF
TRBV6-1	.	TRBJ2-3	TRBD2	TGTGCCAGCAGTCCCTTAGCGGGGACTAGCACAGATACGCAGTATTTT	CASSPLAGTSTDTQYF
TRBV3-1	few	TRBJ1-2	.	TGTGCCAGCAGCCAATCCGGGACCTATGGCTACACCTTC	CASSQSGTYGYTF
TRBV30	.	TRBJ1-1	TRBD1	TGTGCCTGGCGGACAGGGTGGGACACTGAAGCTTTCTTT	CAWRTGWDTEAFF
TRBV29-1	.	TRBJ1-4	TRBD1	TGCAGCGTTGCGACAGGGTGGGATGAAAAACTGTTTTTT	CSVATGWDEKLFF
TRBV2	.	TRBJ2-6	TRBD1	TGTGCCAGCAGAATAGCCCCGGGACAGAGGCACTCTGGGGCCAACGTCCTGACTTTC	CASRIAPGQRHSGANVLTF
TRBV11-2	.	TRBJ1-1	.	TGTGCCAGCAGCTTAGATCCGAGGAACACTGAAGCTTTCTTT	CASSLDPRNTEAFF
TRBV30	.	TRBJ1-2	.	TGTGCCTGGAGCAGGACACCTCAAAACTATGGCTACACCTTC	CAWSRTPQNYGYTF
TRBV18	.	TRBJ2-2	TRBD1	TGTGCCAGCTCACACGGACAGGGGACCGGGGAGCTGTTTTTT	CASSHGQGTGELFF
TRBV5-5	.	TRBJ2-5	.	TGTGCCAGCAGCTTGGTGTTGCTGGAGACCCAGTACTTC	CASSLVLLETQYF
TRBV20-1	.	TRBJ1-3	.	TGCAGTGCTAGAGGGGGGGGGTCTGGAAACACCATATATTTT	CSARGGGSGNTIYF
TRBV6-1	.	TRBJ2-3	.	TGTGCCAGCAGTCGGGCTAGGGGGGTAACAGATACGCAGTATTTT	CASSRARGVTDTQYF
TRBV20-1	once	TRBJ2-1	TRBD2	TGCAGTGCTAGCCGTCCCCTAGCGGGGGGGCCTCATGAGCAGTTCTTC	CSASRPLAGGPHEQFF
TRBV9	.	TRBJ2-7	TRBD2	TGTGCCAGCAGCGTAGGGACTAGCGCCCACGAGCAGTACTTC	CASSVGTSAHEQYF
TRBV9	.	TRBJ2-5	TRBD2	TGTGCCAGCAGCGTCCGGGGGGTCTCAGAGACCCAGTACTTC	CASSVRGVSETQYF
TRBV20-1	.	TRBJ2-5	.	TGCAGTGCTAGTTCCGTTCAAGAGACCCAGTACTTC	CSASSVQETQYF
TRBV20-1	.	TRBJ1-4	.	TGCAGTGCTCGCCAGGGCAGGGATATAGAAAAACTGTTTTTT	CSARQGRDIEKLFF
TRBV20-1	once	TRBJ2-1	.	TGCAGTGCTAGGGCTCTTCAGACTAGTGAGCAGTTCTTC	CSARALQTSEQFF
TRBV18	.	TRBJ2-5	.	TGTGCCAGCTCACCACCCACTCCCCAAGAGACCCAGTACTTC	CASSPPTPQETQYF
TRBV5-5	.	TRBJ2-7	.	TGTGCCAGCAGCTTGCGACTTGGAAATCGGGCCTACGAGCAGTACTTC	CASSLRLGNRAYEQYF
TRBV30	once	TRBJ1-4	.	TGTGCCTGGAGTGGACAGACGGGCGTTTCGGAAAAACTGTTTTTT	CAWSGQTGVSEKLFF
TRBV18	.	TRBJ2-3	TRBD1	TGTGCCAGCTCAGACCGGGACAGGGGGCCAGCTACAGATACGCAGTATTTT	CASSDRDRGPATDTQYF
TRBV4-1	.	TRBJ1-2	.	TGCGCCAGCAGCCAAGAAGCCCTCTATGGCTACACCTTC	CASSQEALYGYTF
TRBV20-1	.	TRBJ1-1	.	TGCAGTGCTAGATTGGGACCGATCACTGAAGCTTTCTTT	CSARLGPITEAFF
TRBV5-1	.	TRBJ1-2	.	TGCGCCAGCAGCTTGCCAGGGCAGAGCTATGGCTACACCTTC	CASSLPGQSYGYTF
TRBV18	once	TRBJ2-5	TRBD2	TGTGCCAGCTCACCACGAATACTAGCGGGAGTTCAAGAGACCCAGTACTTC	CASSPRILAGVQETQYF
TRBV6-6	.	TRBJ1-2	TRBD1	TGTGCCAGCAGTCGACCGGGACAGGGAGACTATGGCTACACCTTC	CASSRPGQGDYGYTF
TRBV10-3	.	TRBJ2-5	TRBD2	TGTGCCATCAGTGAGTCGATGGGGGGCAGAGTAGCGGGGAGACAAGAGACCCAGTACTTC	CAISESMGGRVAGRQETQYF
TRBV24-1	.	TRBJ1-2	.	TGTGCCACCTTCGGGGCGTACTATGGCTACACCTTC	CATFGAYYGYTF
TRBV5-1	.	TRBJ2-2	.	TGCGCCAGCAGCTTGTTTTCGGGGGCGACCGGGGAGCTGTTTTTT	CASSLFSGATGELFF
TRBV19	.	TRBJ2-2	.	TGTGCCAGTAGCCGAAGGGGGGGTTCCGACACCGGGGAGCTGTTTTTT	CASSRRGGSDTGELFF
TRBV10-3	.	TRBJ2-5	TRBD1	TGTGCCATTCGGTACGGACAGGGTGAAGAGACCCAGTACTTC	CAIRYGQGEETQYF
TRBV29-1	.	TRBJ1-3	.	TGCAGCGTTCCCTCTGGAAACACCATATATTTT	CSVPSGNTIYF
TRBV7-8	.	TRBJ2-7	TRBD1	TGTGCCAGCAGCCTCAACCACAGGGGGCGCGATCACGAGCAGTACTTC	CASSLNHRGRDHEQYF
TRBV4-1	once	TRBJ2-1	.	TGCGCCAGCAGCCAAGCCTTGGGCGGGGTAAACAATGAGCAGTTCTTC	CASSQALGGVNNEQFF
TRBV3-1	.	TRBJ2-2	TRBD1	TGTGCCAGCAGTCGGGACAGCCCAAACACCGGGGAGCTGTTTTTT	CASSRDSPNTGELFF
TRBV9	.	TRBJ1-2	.	TGTGCCAGCAGCGTAGATGAGGGGGATGGCTACACCTTC	CASSVDEGDGYTF
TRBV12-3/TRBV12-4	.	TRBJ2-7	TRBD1	TGTGCCAGCAGTTTGAGAGGGGGCAGGACCGAGCAGTACTTC	CASSLRGGRTEQYF
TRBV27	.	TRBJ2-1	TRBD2	TGTGCCAGCAGTCCTCGGGTAGCGGGGGCATCGAGCTCCTACAATGAGCAGTTCTTC	CASSPRVAGASSSYNEQFF